This T cell receptor beta chain comes out of a study of OX40 agonist ivuxolimab in advanced cancers. Produced via immunoSEQ multiplex PCR; TCRdb's table is partial and in-frame only. The data show more than 90,000 clones, with approximately 83% seen just once and roughly 1.5% held by the top ten. A word on this clone: Antigen unknown.

Germline V gene lookup returns CDR1 MNHEY and CDR2 SVGAGI. V dropped 6 bases and J dropped 6 bases, with 12 bases sitting between them. There are 13 residues in the CDR3. Blood draws occurred at baseline, cycle 4 day 1, and cycle 7 day 1. Overall study findings and caveats: No determination was made of the antigen specificity of the expanded peripheral T cells.

The specimen was CD4+ or CD8+ T cells sorted from blood, collected in a trial of the OX40 agonist ivuxolimab. This rearrangement joins TRBV6-5 to TRBJ1-5; D is unclear. This TCR was recovered from an adult with an advanced solid tumor such as melanoma, head and neck, liver or kidney cancer. In DNA, the CDR3 is TGTGCCAGCAGACGGGGAGCAGGTCAGCCCCAGCATTTT. Translation: CASRRGAGQPQHF.